What follows describes a single T cell receptor (beta chain). This record comes from a study of cytomegalovirus exposure and HLA in healthy donors. Measured with immunoSEQ multiplex PCR; TCRdb has only the in-frame clones, and not every one. The sample has about 120,000 clones, approximately 87% seen once; the top ten hold 2% to 2.5%. The CDR3 consists of 15 residues. Germline lookup yields CDR1 SGHDN and CDR2 FVKESK. Between the trimmed V and J ends, which lost 4 bases and 3 bases, there was a span of 16 bases. The sequence was obtained from a woman younger than 45 in good health and CMV-seronegative. Sequencing input: PBMCs. This chain connects TRBV14 to TRBJ2-7; a weak D match, TRBD1 (6 bases). The CDR3 DNA follows: TGTGCCAGCAGCCTTACGAGGGGACAACGCTACGAGCAGTACTTC. The encoded protein is CASSLTRGQRYEQYF.